One TCR beta chain is described in this entry. No antigen is known for it. The data originate from a study of graft-versus-host responses after intestinal transplantation. Study information: Anti-thymocyte globulin induction preceded 2 to 4 years of tacrolimus and steroid maintenance in all recipients.

Sequencing was performed with immunoSEQ multiplex PCR; in TCRdb, only in-frame clones are kept and a portion is missing. The top ten clones hold 1% to 1.5% of a sample with more than 90,000 clones, around 92% of them seen once. Study-level findings and limits: The authors found GvH clones in recipient marrow, some appearing first in ileum or blood. Individuals who had graft-donor T cell macrochimerism had allografts that showed high graft-versus-host to host-versus-graft clonal ratios. After transplant, early declines in HvG clones were associated with peak levels of circulating GvH clones.

The junction had 7 bases not matched to a gene; V was cut back by 6 bases and J by 1 base. In germline, CDR1 is MNHNY, CDR2 SVGAGI (reference sequence). CDR3 length equals 15 residues. The receptor comes from a human donor who was the organ donor for an intestinal transplant. The sample consisted of unstimulated CD8+ T cells sorted from spleen or lymph node cells, taken before transplant. The chain couples TRBV6-6 to TRBJ1-2, with 8 bases matching TRBD1. CDR3 DNA: TGTGCCAGCAGCATAGGGACAGGTGATAACTATGGCTACACCTTC. Translated, it gives CASSIGTGDNYGYTF.